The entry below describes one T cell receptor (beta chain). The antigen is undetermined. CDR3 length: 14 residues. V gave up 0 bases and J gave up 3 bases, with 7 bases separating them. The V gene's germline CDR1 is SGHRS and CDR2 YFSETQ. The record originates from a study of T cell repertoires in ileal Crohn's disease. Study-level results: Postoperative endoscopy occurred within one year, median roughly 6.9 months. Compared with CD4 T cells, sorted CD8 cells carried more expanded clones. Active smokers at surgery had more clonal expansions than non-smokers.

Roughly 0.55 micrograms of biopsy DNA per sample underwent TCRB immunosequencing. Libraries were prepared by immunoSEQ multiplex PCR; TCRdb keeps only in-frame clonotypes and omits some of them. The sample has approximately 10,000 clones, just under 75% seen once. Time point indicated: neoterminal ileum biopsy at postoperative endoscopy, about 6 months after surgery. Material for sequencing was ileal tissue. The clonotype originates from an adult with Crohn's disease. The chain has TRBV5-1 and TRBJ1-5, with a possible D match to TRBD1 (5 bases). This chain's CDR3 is CASSLDGANQPQHF. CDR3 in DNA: TGCGCCAGCAGCTTGGATGGGGCCAATCAGCCCCAGCATTTT.